This note documents a single TCR beta chain sequence. These data are taken from a study of blood T cell repertoires in COVID-19. The wider study: PBMCs, B-cell-depleted T cells, or T cells were the source of the cDNA or gDNA that made up the material.

Study processing details: Scientists estimated how many nucleated cells there were by amplifying reference gene primers. Produced via immunoSEQ multiplex PCR; TCRdb's table is partial and in-frame only. That table furnishes V, J and clone size, whereas the DNA furnished D and trimming. Of 150,000 to 180,000 clones listed, 70% to 85% are singletons. The germline V gene encodes CDR1 MDHEN and CDR2 SYDVKM. With V trimmed by 6 bases and J by 1 base, 11 bases remained unmatched. This CDR3 is 17 amino acids long. This chain links TRBV28 with TRBJ1-3; 8 bases are shared with TRBD1. The source material was peripheral blood. The sequence came from a man in his 60s with COVID-19, enrolled during active disease. The CDR3 DNA follows: TGTGCCAGCAGCCGAACAGGGGGGGTCTGGTCTGGAAACACCATATATTTT. Translated: CASSRTGGVWSGNTIYF.